This T cell receptor beta chain is drawn from a study of PD-1 blockade in classical Hodgkin lymphoma. Whole-study results and caveats: Those patients who began receiving nivolumab less than 1 year after ASCT had lower diversity, and they were excluded. It was among complete responders that baseline diversity resembled that of newly diagnosed patients.

Time point given: cycle 4 day 1 (C4D1), after more than 5 weeks of nivolumab. All patients experienced relapse after autologous stem cell transplantation, and brentuximab vedotin exposure was variable. The CDR3 sequence is 14 residues long. Deletions cut 2 bases from V and 5 bases from J, with 12 bases between. CDR1 is MGHDK, CDR2 SYGVNS, per germline. Remarks on this clone: Its antigen is as yet unknown.

Sequencing was performed with immunoSEQ multiplex PCR; in TCRdb, only in-frame clones are kept and a portion is missing. Here the sample spans roughly 100,000 clones, around 78% being singletons. The receptor was isolated from a human donor with classical Hodgkin lymphoma. This sequence joins TRBV25-1 and TRBJ2-5; weak D call: TRBD1 (5 bases). Source: peripheral blood mononuclear cells (PBMCs), taken before the fourth cycle of nivolumab. The CDR3 DNA sequence: TGTGCCAGCAGTGAAGAAGGGGCCGGGGAGACCCAGTACTTC. Encoded protein: CASSEEGAGETQYF.